The 11 T cell receptor beta chains in this list originate from one sample, sequenced in a study of T cells after yellow fever vaccination. TCRdb recomputed calls from the 5' RACE reads with MiXCR, one row per CDR3 protein. Of under 600,000 distinct CDR3 sequences listed, 13% are singletons. The specimen was PBMCs, collected on the day of the yellow fever booster vaccination. The receptor source for this set is a man in his thirties or forties who received the YFV17D yellow fever vaccine.

This clonotype was recorded many times. This chain connects TRBV7-2 to TRBJ2-1; no firm D call. Trimming took 5 bases from V and 3 from J, leaving 8 bases between them. Germline CDR1 SGHTA, CDR2 FQGNSA. The CDR3 length is 13 residues. The CDR3 loop reads CASSPENYNEQFF. CDR3 coding DNA: TGTGCCAGCAGCCCGGAGAACTACAATGAGCAGTTCTTC.

Note on this clonotype: A much more abundant neighbour one base away suggests this may be a read error. The rearrangement uses TRBV20-1 and TRBJ2-5; D possibly corresponds to TRBD2 (7 bases). CDR1 DFQATT and CDR2 SNEGSKA come from the germline V gene (reference sequence). The CDR3 sequence is 14 residues long. The CDR3 reads CCARSGGGAETQYF. In DNA form, the CDR3 reads TGCTGTGCTAGATCTGGAGGGGGGGCGGAGACCCAGTACTTC.

As to this clonotype: Since no conserved phenylalanine or tryptophan closes the CDR3, a read error is the likely cause. The rearrangement links TRBV7-2 to TRBJ2-3; D is ambiguous. Germline V gene lookup returns CDR1 SGHTA and CDR2 FQGNSA. CDR3 length: 14 residues. Trimming cost V 4 bases and J 2 bases, with 10 bases left between them. CDR3 DNA: TGTGCCAGCAGCTCCCGTATGATCACAGATACGCAGTATTTA. Protein: CASSSRMITDTQYL.

This clonotype was counted between two and nine times. J is TRBJ1-1 and V is TRBV12-3 or TRBV12-4; weak D call: TRBD1 (5 bases). This CDR3 comprises 15 residues. Trimming cost V 1 base and J 2 bases, with 11 bases left between them. CDR3 amino acids: CASSLEGRVNTEAFF. CDR3 nucleotide sequence: TGTGCCAGCAGTTTAGAGGGACGGGTCAACACTGAAGCTTTCTTT.

This clonotype was found a few times. The chain carries TRBV5-1 and TRBJ2-7; 7 bases fit TRBD1. Germline CDR1 SGHRS, CDR2 YFSETQ. Trimming took 5 bases from V and 2 from J; bases not matched to a gene: 10. This CDR3 has 15 residues. The CDR3 spells CASRPGQVTPYEQYF. CDR3 DNA sequence: TGCGCCAGCAGACCAGGACAGGTAACCCCCTACGAGCAGTACTTC.

The chain joins TRBV5-1 to TRBJ2-4; D is possibly TRBD1 (7 bases). From germline, CDR1 is SGHRS and CDR2 YFSETQ. The V gene lost 3 bases and the J gene lost 6 bases, with 16 bases spanning the gap. The CDR3 is 15 residues long. CDR3 loop: CASSSGGTGVNIQYF. In DNA, the CDR3 is TGCGCCAGCAGCTCCGGGGGAACAGGGGTAAACATTCAGTACTTC.

This clonotype was counted only a few times. V and J are TRBV12-3 or TRBV12-4 and TRBJ2-3; D remains ambiguous. The CDR3 length is 14 residues. Trimming pared 7 bases from V and 0 bases from J, leaving 11 bases between. CDR3 region: CASIRLTSTDTQYF. The CDR3, as DNA: TGTGCCAGCATTCGCTTGACCAGCACAGATACGCAGTATTTT.

A few counts support this clonotype. The chain uses TRBV7-3 and TRBJ2-2; maybe TRBD2 (6 bases). V lost 5 bases to trimming and J lost 5 bases, with 15 bases between them. The CDR3 is 15 residues long. Germline V gene lookup returns CDR1 SGHTA and CDR2 FQGTGA. CDR3: CASSPTQTSTGELFF. The CDR3 DNA reads as TGTGCCAGCAGCCCCACCCAGACTAGTACCGGGGAGCTGTTTTTT.

In this sample, this clonotype turned up a few times. V usage is TRBV19 and J usage is TRBJ1-5; D gene ambiguous. Germline assignment: CDR1 LNHDA and CDR2 SQIVND (reference sequence). The CDR3 runs to 14 residues. V lost 1 base to trimming and J lost 5 bases, with 9 bases between them. CDR3 protein: CASSIGEGYQPQHF. The CDR3 coding sequence is TGTGCCAGTAGTATAGGGGAGGGCTATCAGCCCCAGCATTTT. Together with reference TRBV19 and TRBJ1-5, the CDR3 gives the full variable domain: DGGITQSPKYLFRKEGQNVTLSCEQNLNHDAMYWYRQDPGQGLRLIYYSQIVNDFQKGDIAEGYSVSREKKESFPLTVTSAQKNPTAFYLCASSIGEGYQPQHFGDGTRLSIL.

This clonotype was seen a few times. Here the CDR3 reads CASSLAGTNQETQYF. The CDR3 nucleotides are TGTGCCAGCAGCTTAGCCGGGACTAACCAAGAGACCCAGTACTTC. This chain links TRBV7-2 with TRBJ2-5; 7 nucleotides agree with TRBD2. Trimming took 0 bases from V and 0 from J; bases not matched to a gene: 1. CDR1 is SGHTA and CDR2 is FQGNSA in the germline V gene. The length of the CDR3 is 15 residues.

This clonotype was recorded a few times. This sequence joins TRBV7-2 and TRBJ1-5, with 10 bases identical to TRBD1. Germline V gene data show CDR1 as SGHTA and CDR2 as FQGNSA. V gave up 1 base and J gave up 3 bases; unmatched junction bases: 3. The CDR3 contains 16 residues. The CDR3 is CASSLVGTGDNQPQHF. The CDR3 nucleotides are TGTGCCAGCAGCTTAGTAGGGACAGGGGACAATCAGCCCCAGCATTTT. The full variable domain, in which reference TRBV7-2 and TRBJ1-5 provide the parts outside the CDR3, is GAGVSQSPSNKVTEKGKDVELRCDPISGHTALYWYRQSLGQGLEFLIYFQGNSAPDKSGLPSDRFSAERTGGSVSTLTIQRTQQEDSAVYLCASSLVGTGDNQPQHFGDGTRLSIL.